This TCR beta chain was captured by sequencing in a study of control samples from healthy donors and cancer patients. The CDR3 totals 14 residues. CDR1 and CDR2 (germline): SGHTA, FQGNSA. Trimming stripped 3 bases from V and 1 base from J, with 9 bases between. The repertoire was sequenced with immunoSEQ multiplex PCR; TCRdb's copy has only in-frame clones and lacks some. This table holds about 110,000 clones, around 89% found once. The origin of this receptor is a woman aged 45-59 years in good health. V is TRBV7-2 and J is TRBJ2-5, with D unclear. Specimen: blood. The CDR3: CASSLSRAQETQYF. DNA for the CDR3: TGTGCCAGCAGCTTGTCCCGGGCCCAAGAGACCCAGTACTTC.